One sample yielded the 23 T cell receptor beta chains listed below, sequenced in a study of siplizumab effects on memory and regulatory T cells. Clones were sequenced by immunoSEQ multiplex PCR, and TCRdb holds only the in-frame ones, with some missing. The data show around 100,000 clones, about 90% seen once. Sample: Tregs sorted from blood. The receptors were sampled from a human donor in good health.

The genes are TRBV18 and TRBJ2-1; 14 nucleotides align to TRBD2. The trim removed 6 bases at V and 1 base at J, leaving 11 bases unmatched. The CDR3 covers 19 residues. Germline values: CDR1 KGHSH, CDR2 LQKENI. The chain's CDR3 is CASSLKPGLAGESYNEQFF. CDR3 nucleotides: TGTGCCAGCTCCCTAAAACCGGGACTAGCGGGAGAATCCTACAATGAGCAGTTCTTC.

The chain carries TRBV6-5 and TRBJ1-2, with a possible D match to TRBD1 (6 bases). This CDR3 is built from 14 residues. The germline CDR1 and CDR2 sequences are MNHEY and SVGAGI. V gave up 6 bases and J gave up 2 bases, with 13 bases separating them. The CDR3 nucleotides are TGTGCCAGCAGGAGGGACATTCTAAACTATGGCTACACCTTC. It translates to CASRRDILNYGYTF.

The rearrangement links TRBV5-4 to TRBJ2-6; D possibly uses TRBD1 or TRBD2 (5 bases each). The ends were cut back, 2 bases at V and 0 bases at J, with 12 bases in the middle. Germline loops: CDR1 SGHNT, CDR2 YYREEE (reference sequence). The CDR3 has 17 residues. The CDR3 DNA reads as TGTGCCAGCAGCTTTGGGGGTTGGAGCTCTGGGGCCAACGTCCTGACTTTC. This sequence encodes CASSFGGWSSGANVLTF. The entire variable domain, with the rest obtained from reference TRBV5-4 and TRBJ2-6, is as follows: ETGVTQSPTHLIKTRGQQVTLRCSSQSGHNTVSWYQQALGQGPQFIFQYYREEENGRGNFPPRFSGLQFPNYSSELNVNALELDDSALYLCASSFGGWSSGANVLTFGAGSRLTVL.

The rearrangement links TRBV7-4 to TRBJ2-2; 9 positions agree with TRBD1. The length of the CDR3 is 20 residues. Trimming removed 2 bases from V and 4 bases from J; junction bases left unmatched: 17. Germline CDR1 is SGHVT and CDR2 is SQSDAQ. CDR3 region: CASSLRRLSQGASGTGELFF. CDR3 sequence (DNA): TGTGCCAGCAGCTTAAGGCGGCTTTCACAGGGGGCGAGTGGCACCGGGGAGCTGTTTTTT.

The gene calls are TRBV27 and TRBJ2-2; maybe TRBD2 (5 bases). The CDR3 sequence is 14 residues long. Germline V gene sequence: CDR1 MNHEY, CDR2 SMNVEV (reference sequence). With 3 bases removed from V and 5 bases from J, the gap between germline ends came to 10 bases. The CDR3 loop reads CASSFNLATGELFF. The CDR3 bases are TGTGCCAGCAGTTTTAATCTAGCAACCGGGGAGCTGTTTTTT.

The J gene is TRBJ1-3, the V gene TRBV4-1; D is ambiguous. With 2 bases removed from V and 0 bases from J, the gap between germline ends came to 11 bases. Germline CDR1 is MGHRA and CDR2 is YSYEKL. This CDR3 has 16 residues. Written as DNA, the CDR3 is TGCGCCAGCAGCCAACAACCGGTTAGCTCTGGAAACACCATATATTTT. Translated, it gives CASSQQPVSSGNTIYF.

The chain carries TRBV29-1 and TRBJ2-3; D may be TRBD2 (6 bases). The CDR3 loop spans 12 amino acids. Looked up from germline, CDR1 is SQVTM and CDR2 is ANQGSEA. V lost 3 bases and J 3 bases, leaving 7 bases between the germline ends. CDR3 loop: CSVEEGTDTQYF. The CDR3 DNA follows: TGCAGCGTTGAGGAGGGGACAGATACGCAGTATTTT.

The V gene is TRBV27, the J gene TRBJ2-7, with 7 bases matching TRBD2. Germline V gene data show CDR1 as MNHEY and CDR2 as SMNVEV (reference sequence). CDR3 length: 14 amino acids. Trimming took 0 bases from V and 4 from J; bases not matched to a gene: 3. CDR3 DNA sequence: TGTGCCAGCAGTTTATCGACGGGAGGTTACGAGCAGTACTTC. This encodes CASSLSTGGYEQYF.

The V and J genes are TRBV4-2 and TRBJ2-7; 9 positions agree with TRBD2. After removal of 3 bases from V and 4 bases from J, the junction contained 7 bases not matched to a gene. The CDR3 is 15 residues long. Germline values: CDR1 LGHNA, CDR2 YNFKEQ. This chain's CDR3 is CASSQGAGGGYEQYF. The CDR3 nucleotides are TGTGCCAGCAGCCAGGGAGCGGGAGGCGGGTACGAGCAGTACTTC.

This chain links TRBV5-6 with TRBJ2-7; 9 positions match TRBD1. Germline-derived CDR1 and CDR2 are SGHDT and YYEEEE. Germline trimming cut 4 bases from V and 2 bases from J; bases unmatched to any gene: 10. The CDR3 consists of 16 residues. CDR3 sequence reads: CASSPAGDRATYEQYF. Here the CDR3 DNA reads TGTGCCAGCAGCCCCGCAGGGGACAGGGCGACCTACGAGCAGTACTTC.

The V gene is TRBV7-3, the J gene TRBJ2-3, with D hard to call. Germline CDR1 reads SGHTA; CDR2 reads FQGTGA. This CDR3 region has 14 residues. Trimming pared 3 bases from V and 2 bases from J, leaving 9 bases between. CDR3 bases: TGTGCCAGCAGCTTGGTAGGATACACAGATACGCAGTATTTT. Encoded protein: CASSLVGYTDTQYF.

The chain joins TRBV4-1 to TRBJ2-1; 16 bases line up with TRBD2. The CDR3 sequence is 19 residues long. The V segment lost 0 bases and the J segment 7 bases; nucleotides outside the gene matches: 9. The germline V gene has CDR1 MGHRA and CDR2 YSYEKL. CDR3: CASSQDRGLAGGVENEQFF. In DNA, the CDR3 is TGCGCCAGCAGCCAAGATCGGGGACTAGCGGGAGGGGTTGAGAATGAGCAGTTCTTC.

V usage is TRBV19 and J usage is TRBJ2-6; D uncertain. Germline-derived CDR1 and CDR2 are LNHDA and SQIVND (reference sequence). This CDR3 spans 15 amino acids. V lost 10 bases, J lost 5 bases, and 18 bases lay in between. Here the CDR3 DNA reads TGTGCCAATCGAGGTGTGGCGAGTTGGGCCAACGTCCTGACTTTC. It is translated as CANRGVASWANVLTF.

V usage is TRBV19 and J usage is TRBJ2-1; D is undetermined. The germline V gene has CDR1 LNHDA and CDR2 SQIVND (reference sequence). Trimming took off 7 bases at V and 4 bases at J, with 5 bases between the two ends. The length of the CDR3 is 11 residues. The chain's CDR3 is CASTRYNEQFF. The CDR3 nucleotides read TGTGCCAGTACCCGATACAATGAGCAGTTCTTC.

The V gene is TRBV7-2, the J gene TRBJ2-5; D may be TRBD2 (6 bases). The V gene lost 3 bases and the J gene lost 5 bases, with 13 bases spanning the gap. Germline lookup yields CDR1 SGHTA and CDR2 FQGNSA. The CDR3 totals 14 residues. CDR3 nucleotide sequence: TGTGCCAGCAGCTTGACCGGGGGATCGGAGACCCAGTACTTC. This codes for CASSLTGGSETQYF.

The chain employs TRBV5-1 and TRBJ2-5, with no clear D. V was cut by 0 bases and J by 4 bases, with 10 bases left in between. CDR1 and CDR2 (germline): SGHRS, YFSETQ. CDR3 length: 14 amino acids. This CDR3 is CASSLDRIGETQYF. Here the CDR3 DNA reads TGCGCCAGCAGCTTGGATCGGATCGGAGAGACCCAGTACTTC.

The chain has TRBV7-9 and TRBJ2-5; D not resolved. There are 13 residues in the CDR3. Germline V gene sequence: CDR1 SEHNR, CDR2 FQNEAQ (reference sequence). Between the trimmed V and J ends, which lost 5 bases and 2 bases, there was a span of 9 bases. The CDR3 coding sequence is TGTGCCAGCAGCCAGACGGTACAAGAGACCCAGTACTTC. Translation gives CASSQTVQETQYF.

The J gene is TRBJ2-1, the V gene TRBV10-2; TRBD2 aligns across 8 bases. The V segment lost 2 bases and the J segment 1 base; nucleotides outside the gene matches: 4. The germline CDR1 and CDR2 sequences are WSHSY and SAAADI. This CDR3 is 16 amino acids long. Here the CDR3 reads CASSELTSVSYNEQFF. DNA of the CDR3: TGCGCCAGCAGTGAGCTGACTAGCGTATCCTACAATGAGCAGTTCTTC.

The CDR3 DNA is TGTGCCAGCAGTGATAGGGGTAGTGGGGCCAACGTCCTGACTTTC. Encoded protein: CASSDRGSGANVLTF. The rearrangement uses TRBV25-1 and TRBJ2-6; weak D call: TRBD1 (5 bases). V lost 3 bases and J lost 3, with 9 bases in between. From germline, CDR1 is MGHDK and CDR2 SYGVNS. The CDR3 has 15 residues.

V is TRBV7-9 and J is TRBJ2-5, with D perhaps TRBD2 (6 bases). The germline V gene encodes CDR1 SEHNR and CDR2 FQNEAQ (reference sequence). Trimming cost V 5 bases and J 2 bases, with 12 bases left between them. The length of the CDR3 is 14 residues. The CDR3 is CASSPSGPQETQYF. CDR3 bases: TGTGCCAGCAGCCCAAGCGGGCCTCAAGAGACCCAGTACTTC.

This clone was seen only once. The gene calls are TRBV5-4 and TRBJ2-3; 13 nucleotides line up with TRBD2. Germline values: CDR1 SGHNT, CDR2 YYREEE (reference sequence). The CDR3 is 16 residues long. V was pared by 3 bases and J by 4 bases, with 5 bases of the junction left unmatched. The CDR3 DNA follows: TGTGCCAGCAGCTCGAAGACTAGCGGGAGGTCAGATACGCAGTATTTT. Protein product: CASSSKTSGRSDTQYF.

This clone rates as medium-sized (0.01 to 0.1%). V is TRBV28 and J is TRBJ2-7; TRBD2 aligns across 7 bases. The CDR3 spans 15 residues. Germline V lookup: CDR1 MDHEN, CDR2 SYDVKM. Germline trimming cut 1 base from V and 1 base from J; bases unmatched to any gene: 4. In DNA, the CDR3 is TGTGCCAGCAGTTTATCGTACGGGGGGTCCTACGAGCAGTACTTC. Translating it yields CASSLSYGGSYEQYF.

CDR3 in amino acids: CASSLNRKMNTEAFF. The CDR3 DNA reads TGTGCCAGCAGCTTAAACAGGAAGATGAACACTGAAGCTTTCTTT. The chain joins TRBV5-4 to TRBJ1-1; possible D gene TRBD1, 5 bases. The CDR3 spans 15 residues. Germline values: CDR1 SGHNT, CDR2 YYREEE (reference sequence). Trimming pared 2 bases from V and 0 bases from J, leaving 11 bases between.